This T cell receptor (beta chain) was captured in a study of blood T cell repertoires in COVID-19. Overall study: The cDNA or gDNA used as material had been derived from T cells, B-cell-depleted T cells, or PBMCs.

Profiled with immunoSEQ multiplex PCR; TCRdb holds only in-frame clones, not every one. The data show about 170,000 clones, 75% to 85% seen once. This clone was detected only once. Germline V gene sequence: CDR1 MGHDK, CDR2 SYGVNS. The CDR3 runs to 15 residues. J lost 2 bases, V lost 3 bases, and 7 bases had no gene match. Participants' own reports of clinical history determined their cohort assignment. J is TRBJ2-7 and V is TRBV25-1; 7 nucleotides align to TRBD1. The origin of this receptor is a middle-aged man who had recovered from COVID-19. Sample: PBMCs or T cells enriched from blood (not recorded which). This chain's CDR3 is CASSETGIRAYEQYF. The CDR3 DNA sequence: TGTGCCAGCAGTGAGACAGGGATTCGAGCCTACGAGCAGTACTTC.